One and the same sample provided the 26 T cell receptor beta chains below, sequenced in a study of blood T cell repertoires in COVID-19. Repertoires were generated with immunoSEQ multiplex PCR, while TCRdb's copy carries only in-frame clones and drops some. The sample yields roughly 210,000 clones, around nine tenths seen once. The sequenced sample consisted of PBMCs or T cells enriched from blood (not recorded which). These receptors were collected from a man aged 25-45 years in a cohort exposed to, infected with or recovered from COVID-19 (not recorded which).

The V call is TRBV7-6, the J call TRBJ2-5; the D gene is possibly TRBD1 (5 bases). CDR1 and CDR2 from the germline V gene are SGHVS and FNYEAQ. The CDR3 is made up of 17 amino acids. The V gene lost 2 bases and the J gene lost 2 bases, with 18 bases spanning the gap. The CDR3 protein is CASSLWGLVSVQETQYF. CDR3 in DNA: TGTGCCAGCAGCTTATGGGGCCTAGTTTCGGTACAAGAGACCCAGTACTTC. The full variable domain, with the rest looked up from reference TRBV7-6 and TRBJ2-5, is GAGVSQSPRYKVTKRGQDVALRCDPISGHVSLYWYRQALGQGPEFLTYFNYEAQQDKSGLPNDRFSAERPEGSISTLTIQRTEQRDSAMYRCASSLWGLVSVQETQYFGPGTRLLVL.

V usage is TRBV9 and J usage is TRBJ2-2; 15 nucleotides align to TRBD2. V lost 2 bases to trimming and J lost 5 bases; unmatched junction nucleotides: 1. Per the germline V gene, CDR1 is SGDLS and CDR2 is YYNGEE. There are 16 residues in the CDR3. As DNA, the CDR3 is TGTGCCAGCAGCGTTGGGACTAGCGGGAGGACCGGGGAGCTGTTTTTT. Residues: CASSVGTSGRTGELFF. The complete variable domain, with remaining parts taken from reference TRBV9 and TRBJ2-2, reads DSGVTQTPKHLITATGQRVTLRCSPRSGDLSVYWYQQSLDQGLQFLIQYYNGEERAKGNILERFSAQQFPDLHSELNLSSLELGDSALYFCASSVGTSGRTGELFFGEGSRLTVL.

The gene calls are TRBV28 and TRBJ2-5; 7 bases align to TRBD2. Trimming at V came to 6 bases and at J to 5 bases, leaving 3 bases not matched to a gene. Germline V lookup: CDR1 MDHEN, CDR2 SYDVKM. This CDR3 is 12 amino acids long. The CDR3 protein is CASRGGGETQYF. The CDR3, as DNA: TGTGCCAGCAGGGGGGGAGGGGAGACCCAGTACTTC.

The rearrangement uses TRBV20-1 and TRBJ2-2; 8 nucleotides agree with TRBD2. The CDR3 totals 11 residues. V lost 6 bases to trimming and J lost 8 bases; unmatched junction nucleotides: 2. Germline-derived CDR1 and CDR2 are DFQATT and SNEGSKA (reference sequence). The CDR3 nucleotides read TGCAGTGCGACGGGAGGGGGGGAGCTGTTTTTT. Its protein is CSATGGGELFF.

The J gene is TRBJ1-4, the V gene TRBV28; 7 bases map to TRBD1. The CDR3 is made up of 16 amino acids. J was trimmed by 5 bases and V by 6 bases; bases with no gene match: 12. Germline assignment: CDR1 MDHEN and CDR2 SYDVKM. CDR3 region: CASSYPPGQINEKLFF. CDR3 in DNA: TGTGCCAGCAGCTACCCCCCGGGACAGATAAATGAAAAACTGTTTTTT.

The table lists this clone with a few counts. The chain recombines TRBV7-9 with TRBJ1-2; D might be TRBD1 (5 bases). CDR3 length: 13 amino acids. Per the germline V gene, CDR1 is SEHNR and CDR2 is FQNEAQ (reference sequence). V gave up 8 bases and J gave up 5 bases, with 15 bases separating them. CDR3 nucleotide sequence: TGTGCCAGCGGACAATGGGGGGAATATGGCTACACCTTC. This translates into CASGQWGEYGYTF. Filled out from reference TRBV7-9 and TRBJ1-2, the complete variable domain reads DTGVSQNPRHKITKRGQNVTFRCDPISEHNRLYWYRQTLGQGPEFLTYFQNEAQLEKSRLLSDRFSAERPKGSFSTLEIQRTEQGDSAMYLCASGQWGEYGYTFGSGTRLTVV.

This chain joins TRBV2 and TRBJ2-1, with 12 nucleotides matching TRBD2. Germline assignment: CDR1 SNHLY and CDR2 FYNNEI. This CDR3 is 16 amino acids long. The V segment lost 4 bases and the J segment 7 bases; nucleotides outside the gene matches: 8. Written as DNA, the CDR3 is TGTGCCAGCAGTGGGGTGACTAGCGGGAGAGTAAATGAGCAGTTCTTC. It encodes CASSGVTSGRVNEQFF.

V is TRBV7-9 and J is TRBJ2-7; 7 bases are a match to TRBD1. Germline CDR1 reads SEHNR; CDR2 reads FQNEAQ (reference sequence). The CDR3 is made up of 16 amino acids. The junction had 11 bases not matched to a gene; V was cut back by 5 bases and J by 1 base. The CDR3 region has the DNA TGTGCCAGCAGCGCGCGCAACAGGGGTAGATCCTACGAGCAGTACTTC. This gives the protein CASSARNRGRSYEQYF.

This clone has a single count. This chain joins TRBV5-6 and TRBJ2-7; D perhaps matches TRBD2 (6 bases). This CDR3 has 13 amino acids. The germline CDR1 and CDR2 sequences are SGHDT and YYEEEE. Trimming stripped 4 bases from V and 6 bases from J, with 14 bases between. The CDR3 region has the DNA TGTGCCAGCAGCCCGGGACTTCACGCCGAGCAGTACTTC. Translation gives CASSPGLHAEQYF.

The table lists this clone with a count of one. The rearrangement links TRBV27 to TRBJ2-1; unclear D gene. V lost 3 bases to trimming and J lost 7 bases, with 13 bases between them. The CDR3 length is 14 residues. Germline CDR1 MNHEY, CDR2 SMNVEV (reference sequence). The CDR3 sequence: CASSFWQEINEQFF. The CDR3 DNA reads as TGTGCCAGCAGTTTTTGGCAGGAAATTAATGAGCAGTTCTTC.

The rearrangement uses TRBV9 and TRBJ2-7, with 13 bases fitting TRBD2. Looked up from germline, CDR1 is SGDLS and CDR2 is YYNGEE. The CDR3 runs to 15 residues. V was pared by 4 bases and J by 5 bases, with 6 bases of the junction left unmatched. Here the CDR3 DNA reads TGTGCCAGCAGCCCCCAACTAGCGGGAGGGGACGAGCAGTACTTC. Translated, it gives CASSPQLAGGDEQYF.

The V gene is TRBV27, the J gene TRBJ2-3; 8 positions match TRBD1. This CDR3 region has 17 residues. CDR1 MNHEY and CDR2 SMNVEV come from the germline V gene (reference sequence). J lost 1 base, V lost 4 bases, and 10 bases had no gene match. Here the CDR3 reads CASSSDRGAIRTDTQYF. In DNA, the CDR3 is TGTGCCAGCAGTTCCGACAGGGGAGCCATCCGCACAGATACGCAGTATTTT.

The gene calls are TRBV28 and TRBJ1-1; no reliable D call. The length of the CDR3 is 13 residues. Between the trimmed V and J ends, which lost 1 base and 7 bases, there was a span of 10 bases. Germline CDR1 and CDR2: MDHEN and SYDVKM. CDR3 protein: CASSLSANYEAFF. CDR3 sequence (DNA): TGTGCCAGCAGTTTATCAGCGAACTATGAAGCTTTCTTT. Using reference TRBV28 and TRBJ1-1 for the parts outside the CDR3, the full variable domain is DVKVTQSSRYLVKRTGEKVFLECVQDMDHENMFWYRQDPGLGLRLIYFSYDVKMKEKGDIPEGYSVSREKKERFSLILESASTNQTSMYLCASSLSANYEAFFGQGTRLTVV.

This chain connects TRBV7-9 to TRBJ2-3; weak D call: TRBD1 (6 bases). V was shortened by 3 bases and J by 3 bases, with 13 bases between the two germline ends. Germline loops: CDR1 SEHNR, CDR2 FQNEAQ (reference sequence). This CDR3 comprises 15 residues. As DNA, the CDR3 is TGTGCCAGCAGCTTCCCAGGGGATTGGACAGATACGCAGTATTTT. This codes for CASSFPGDWTDTQYF.

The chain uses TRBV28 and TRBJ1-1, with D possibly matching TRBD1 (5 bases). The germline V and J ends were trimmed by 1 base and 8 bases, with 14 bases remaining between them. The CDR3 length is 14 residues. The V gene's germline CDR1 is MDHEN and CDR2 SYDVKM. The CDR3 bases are TGTGCCAGCAGTTTATCTCCAGGGTTCACCGAAGCTTTCTTT. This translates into CASSLSPGFTEAFF.

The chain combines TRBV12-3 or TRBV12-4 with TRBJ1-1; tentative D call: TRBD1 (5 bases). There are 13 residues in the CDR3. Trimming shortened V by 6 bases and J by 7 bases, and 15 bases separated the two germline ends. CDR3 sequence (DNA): TGTGCCAGCAGCATTAGGGGAGGAAGTGAAGCTTTCTTT. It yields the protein CASSIRGGSEAFF.

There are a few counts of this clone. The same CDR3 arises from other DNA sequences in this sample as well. The CDR3 DNA reads TGTGCCAGCAGGGGGAGACCTGAAGCTTTCTTT. This encodes CASRGRPEAFF. This chain joins TRBV28 and TRBJ1-1; no clear D. Trimming removed 6 bases from V and 6 bases from J, with 8 bases in between. The CDR3 runs 11 residues. Germline loops: CDR1 MDHEN, CDR2 SYDVKM.

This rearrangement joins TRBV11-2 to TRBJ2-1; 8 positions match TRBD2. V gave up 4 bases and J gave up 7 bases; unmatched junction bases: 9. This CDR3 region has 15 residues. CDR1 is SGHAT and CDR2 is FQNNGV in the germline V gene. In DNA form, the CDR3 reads TGTGCCAGCAGCTGGGGGACTAGTGGTCTGAATGAGCAGTTCTTC. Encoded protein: CASSWGTSGLNEQFF.

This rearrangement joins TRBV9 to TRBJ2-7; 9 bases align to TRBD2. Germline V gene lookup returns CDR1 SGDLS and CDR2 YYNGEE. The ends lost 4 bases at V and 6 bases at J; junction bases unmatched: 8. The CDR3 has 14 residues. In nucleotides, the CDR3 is TGTGCCAGCAGCTCCGGGACTAGCATCTCCGAGCAGTACTTC. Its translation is CASSSGTSISEQYF.

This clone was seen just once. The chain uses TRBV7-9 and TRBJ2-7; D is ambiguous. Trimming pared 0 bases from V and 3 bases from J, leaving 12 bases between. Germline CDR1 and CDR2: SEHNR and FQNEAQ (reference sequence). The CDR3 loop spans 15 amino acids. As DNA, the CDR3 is TGTGCCAGCAGCTTAGCGGCTGCAGAATACTACGAGCAGTACTTC. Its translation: CASSLAAAEYYEQYF. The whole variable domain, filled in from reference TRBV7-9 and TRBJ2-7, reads DTGVSQNPRHKITKRGQNVTFRCDPISEHNRLYWYRQTLGQGPEFLTYFQNEAQLEKSRLLSDRFSAERPKGSFSTLEIQRTEQGDSAMYLCASSLAAAEYYEQYFGPGTRLTVT.

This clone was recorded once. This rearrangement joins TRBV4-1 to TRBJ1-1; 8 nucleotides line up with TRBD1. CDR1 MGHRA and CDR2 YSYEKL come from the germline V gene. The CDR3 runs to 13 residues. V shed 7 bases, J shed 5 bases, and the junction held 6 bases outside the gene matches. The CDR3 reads CASNGQGQTEAFF. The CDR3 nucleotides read TGCGCCAGCAACGGACAGGGCCAAACTGAAGCTTTCTTT.

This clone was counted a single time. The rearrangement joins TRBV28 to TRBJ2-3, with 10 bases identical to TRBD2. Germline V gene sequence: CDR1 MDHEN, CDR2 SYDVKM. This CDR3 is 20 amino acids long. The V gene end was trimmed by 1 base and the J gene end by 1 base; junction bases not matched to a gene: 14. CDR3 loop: CASSLLATGLAAPGTDTQYF. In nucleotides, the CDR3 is TGTGCCAGCAGTTTATTAGCCACAGGACTAGCGGCCCCCGGCACAGATACGCAGTATTTT.

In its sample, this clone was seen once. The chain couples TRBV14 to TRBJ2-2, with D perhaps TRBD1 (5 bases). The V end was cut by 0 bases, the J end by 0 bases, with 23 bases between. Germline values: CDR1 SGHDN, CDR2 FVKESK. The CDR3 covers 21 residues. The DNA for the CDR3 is TGTGCCAGCAGCCAAGATCGAAGGGGTCTGGCAGGACGGCCGAACACCGGGGAGCTGTTTTTT. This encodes CASSQDRRGLAGRPNTGELFF.

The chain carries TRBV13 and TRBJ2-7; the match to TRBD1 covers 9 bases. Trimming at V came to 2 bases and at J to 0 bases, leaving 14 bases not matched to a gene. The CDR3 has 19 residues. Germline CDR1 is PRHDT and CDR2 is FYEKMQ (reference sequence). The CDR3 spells CASSLYRWGGQGPSYEQYF. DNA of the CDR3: TGTGCCAGCAGCTTATATCGTTGGGGGGGACAGGGCCCCTCCTACGAGCAGTACTTC.

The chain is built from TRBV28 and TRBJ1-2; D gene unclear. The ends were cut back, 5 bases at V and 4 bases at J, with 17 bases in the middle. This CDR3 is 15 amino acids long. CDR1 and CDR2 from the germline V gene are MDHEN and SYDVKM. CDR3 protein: CASSLPTGISYGYTF. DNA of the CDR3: TGTGCCAGCAGTCTCCCCACCGGGATTTCCTATGGCTACACCTTC.

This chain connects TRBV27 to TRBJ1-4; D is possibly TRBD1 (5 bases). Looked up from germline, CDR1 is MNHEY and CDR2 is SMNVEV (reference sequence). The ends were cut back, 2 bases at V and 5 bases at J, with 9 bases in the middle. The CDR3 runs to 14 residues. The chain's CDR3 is CASSLIGVNEKLFF. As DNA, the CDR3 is TGTGCCAGCAGTTTAATAGGGGTCAATGAAAAACTGTTTTTT.